A selection of T cell receptor beta chains follows, all from one sample in a study of T cell responses to AZD1222 COVID-19 vaccine. The data were produced by immunoSEQ multiplex PCR, yet TCRdb's version contains in-frame clones alone and is incomplete. The sample holds 80,000 or so clones, about 90% seen once. This material consisted of peripheral blood, taken on day 0 of MenACWY control vaccination. The receptor source for this set is an adult in good health. Each CDR3 is given with its conserved first and last residue. A D gene is named only where the DNA matches it firmly. Clone size, where shown, is once, few, many, or a class for clones that have expanded.

J | size | V | D | length | DNA | CDR3
TRBJ1-1 | once | TRBV30 | . | 13 | TGTGCCTGGACCGGACACATGAACACTGAAGCTTTCTTT | CAWTGHMNTEAFF
TRBJ1-4 | . | TRBV27 | . | 12 | TGTGCCAGCAGTTTATCCGGAGAAAAACTGTTTTTT | CASSLSGEKLFF
TRBJ2-7 | . | TRBV29-1 | . | 12 | TGCAGCGTTGGGGGATCGGCCTACGAGCAGTACTTC | CSVGGSAYEQYF
TRBJ1-3 | . | TRBV9 | . | 15 | TGTGCCAGCAGCGTAGATGCAGGAAAGGGCAACACCATATATTTT | CASSVDAGKGNTIYF
TRBJ2-5 | . | TRBV2 | . | 11 | TGTGCCAGCAGTGTAGGGGAGACCCAGTACTTC | CASSVGETQYF
TRBJ1-1 | few | TRBV25-1 | . | 13 | TGTGCCAGCAGTGGGCTAATGAACACTGAAGCTTTCTTT | CASSGLMNTEAFF
TRBJ1-6 | . | TRBV28 | . | 14 | TGTGCCAGCAGCACCCAGAACTATAATTCACCCCTCCACTTT | CASSTQNYNSPLHF
TRBJ2-1 | . | TRBV28 | . | 14 | TGTGCCAGCAGTGCCTCTACGGTGTGGGATGAGCAGTTCTTC | CASSASTVWDEQFF
TRBJ2-1 | . | TRBV7-2 | . | 15 | TGTGCCAGCAGCTTATCGTCTAGTCCCTACAATGAGCAGTTCTTC | CASSLSSSPYNEQFF
TRBJ2-7 | . | TRBV5-4 | TRBD2 | 17 | TGTGCCAGCAGCCCTGTGGGACTAGCGGGAATCTCCTACGAGCAGTACTTC | CASSPVGLAGISYEQYF
TRBJ2-1 | . | TRBV3-1/TRBV3-2 | . | 14 | TGTGCCAGCAGCCAAGAGTTCCCAACGGATGAGCAGTTCTTC | CASSQEFPTDEQFF
TRBJ1-2 | few | TRBV28 | TRBD1 | 15 | TGTGCCAGCAGTTTACCCGGACAGGGTTTGAGTGGCTACACCTTC | CASSLPGQGLSGYTF
TRBJ2-1 | few | TRBV18 | TRBD1 | 15 | TGTGCCAGCTCACTTTGGGGACAGTCCTACAATGAGCAGTTCTTC | CASSLWGQSYNEQFF
TRBJ1-1 | . | TRBV6-6 | . | 11 | TGTGCCAGCGGTGTGGGCACTGAAGCTTTCTTT | CASGVGTEAFF
TRBJ2-7 | . | TRBV6-1 | TRBD1 | 17 | TGTGCCAGCAGTGTATCAACCCCCGGGACAGTCTCCTACGAGCAGTACTTC | CASSVSTPGTVSYEQYF
TRBJ1-2 | . | TRBV12-3/TRBV12-4 | . | 12 | TGTGCCAGCATAACTCAGGGTGGCGGCTACACCTTC | CASITQGGGYTF
TRBJ1-2 | . | TRBV11-2 | . | 14 | TGTGCCAGCAGTTCTCCGGGACGGACTATCGGCTACACCTTC | CASSSPGRTIGYTF
TRBJ1-2 | . | TRBV7-9 | . | 14 | TGTGCCAGCAGCTTAGTGGGGGGGTTACATGGCTACACCTTC | CASSLVGGLHGYTF
TRBJ2-7 | . | TRBV2 | . | 20 | TGTGCCAGCAGAGCCGGGACAGGGTTACCCCTAGCGGGAGAGGCCTACGAGCAGTACTTC | CASRAGTGLPLAGEAYEQYF
TRBJ2-2 | . | TRBV18 | . | 11 | TGTGCCAGCTCACCAACCGGGGAGCTGTTTTTT | CASSPTGELFF